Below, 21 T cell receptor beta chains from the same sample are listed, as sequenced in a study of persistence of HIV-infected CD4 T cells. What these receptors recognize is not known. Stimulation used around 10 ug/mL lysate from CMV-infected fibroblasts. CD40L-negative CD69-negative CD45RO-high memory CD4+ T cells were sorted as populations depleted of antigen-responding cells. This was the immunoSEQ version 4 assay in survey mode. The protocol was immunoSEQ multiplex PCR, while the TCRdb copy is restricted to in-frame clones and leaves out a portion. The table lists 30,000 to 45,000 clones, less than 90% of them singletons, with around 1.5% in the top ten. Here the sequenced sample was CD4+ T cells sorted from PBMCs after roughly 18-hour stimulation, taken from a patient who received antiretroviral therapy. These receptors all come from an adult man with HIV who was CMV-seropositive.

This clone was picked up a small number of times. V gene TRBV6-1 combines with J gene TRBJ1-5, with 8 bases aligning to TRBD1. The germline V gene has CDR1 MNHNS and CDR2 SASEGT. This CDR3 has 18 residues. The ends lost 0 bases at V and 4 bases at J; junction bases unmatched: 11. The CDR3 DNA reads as TGTGCCAGCAGTGAAGCCAGGGGCAGGGGGCGCGGGAATCAGCCCCAGCATTTT. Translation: CASSEARGRGRGNQPQHF.

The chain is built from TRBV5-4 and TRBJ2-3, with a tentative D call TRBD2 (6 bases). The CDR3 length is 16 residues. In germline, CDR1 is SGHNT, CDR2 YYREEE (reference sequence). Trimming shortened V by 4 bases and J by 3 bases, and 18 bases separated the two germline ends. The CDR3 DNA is TGTGCCAGCAGCGATAGACTAGACCACAGGACAGATACGCAGTATTTT. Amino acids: CASSDRLDHRTDTQYF.

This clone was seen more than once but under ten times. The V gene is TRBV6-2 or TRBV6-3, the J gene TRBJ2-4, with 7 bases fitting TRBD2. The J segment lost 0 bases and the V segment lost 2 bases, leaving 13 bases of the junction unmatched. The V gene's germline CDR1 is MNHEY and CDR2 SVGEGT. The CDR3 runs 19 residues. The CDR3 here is CASSYALAESAGAKNIQYF. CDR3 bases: TGTGCCAGCAGTTACGCCCTAGCGGAGTCCGCCGGAGCCAAAAACATTCAGTACTTC.

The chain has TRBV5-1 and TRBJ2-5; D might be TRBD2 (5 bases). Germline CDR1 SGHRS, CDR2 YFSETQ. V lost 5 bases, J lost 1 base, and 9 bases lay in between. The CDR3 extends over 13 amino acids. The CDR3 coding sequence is TGCGCCAGCAGGGAAGAGGGCCAAGAGACCCAGTACTTC. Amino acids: CASREEGQETQYF. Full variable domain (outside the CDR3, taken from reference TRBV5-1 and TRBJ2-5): KAGVTQTPRYLIKTRGQQVTLSCSPISGHRSVSWYQQTPGQGLQFLFEYFSETQRNKGNFPGRFSGRQFSNSRSEMNVSTLELGDSALYLCASREEGQETQYFGPGTRLLVL.

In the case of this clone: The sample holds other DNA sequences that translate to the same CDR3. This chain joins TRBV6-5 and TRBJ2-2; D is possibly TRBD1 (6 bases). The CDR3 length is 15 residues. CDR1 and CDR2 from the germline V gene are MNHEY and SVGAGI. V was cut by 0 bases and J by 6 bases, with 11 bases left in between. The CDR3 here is CASSYSIRGAGELFF. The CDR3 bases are TGTGCCAGCAGTTACTCTATCAGGGGAGCCGGGGAGCTGTTTTTT.

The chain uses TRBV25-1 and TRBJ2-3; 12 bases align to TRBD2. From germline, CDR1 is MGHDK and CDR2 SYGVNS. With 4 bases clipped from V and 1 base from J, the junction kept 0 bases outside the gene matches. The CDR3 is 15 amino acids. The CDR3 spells CASSGLAGGTDTQYF. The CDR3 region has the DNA TGTGCCAGCAGTGGACTAGCGGGGGGCACAGATACGCAGTATTTT.

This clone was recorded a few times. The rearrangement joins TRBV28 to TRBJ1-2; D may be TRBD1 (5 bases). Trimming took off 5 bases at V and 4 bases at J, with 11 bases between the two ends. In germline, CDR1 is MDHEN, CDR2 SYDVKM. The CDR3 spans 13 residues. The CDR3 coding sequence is TGTGCCAGCAGTCCTATCGACAGCTATGGCTACACCTTC. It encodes CASSPIDSYGYTF.

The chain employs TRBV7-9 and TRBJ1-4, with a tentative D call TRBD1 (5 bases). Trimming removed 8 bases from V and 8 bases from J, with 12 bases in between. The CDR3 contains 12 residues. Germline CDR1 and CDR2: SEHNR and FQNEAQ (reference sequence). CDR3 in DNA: TGTGCCAGCCGGCAGGGAAAGGAAAAACTGTTTTTT. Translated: CASRQGKEKLFF.

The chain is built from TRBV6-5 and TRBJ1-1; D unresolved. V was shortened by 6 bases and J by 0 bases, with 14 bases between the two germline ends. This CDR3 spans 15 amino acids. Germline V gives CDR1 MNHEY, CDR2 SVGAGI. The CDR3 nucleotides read TGTGCCAGCAGGCTCATCCAGAATTTGAACACTGAAGCTTTCTTT. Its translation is CASRLIQNLNTEAFF.

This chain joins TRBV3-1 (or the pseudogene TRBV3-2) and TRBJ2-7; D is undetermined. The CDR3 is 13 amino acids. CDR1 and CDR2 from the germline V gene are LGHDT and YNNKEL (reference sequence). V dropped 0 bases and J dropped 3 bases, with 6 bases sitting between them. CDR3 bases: TGTGCCAGCAGCCAAGAAAAAGGCTACGAGCAGTACTTC. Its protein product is CASSQEKGYEQYF.

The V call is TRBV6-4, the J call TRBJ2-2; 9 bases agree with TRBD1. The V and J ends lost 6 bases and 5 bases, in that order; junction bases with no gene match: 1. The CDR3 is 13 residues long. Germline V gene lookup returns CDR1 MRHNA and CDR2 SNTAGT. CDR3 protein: CASRGTGTGELFF. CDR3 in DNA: TGTGCCAGCAGAGGGACAGGGACCGGGGAGCTGTTTTTT.

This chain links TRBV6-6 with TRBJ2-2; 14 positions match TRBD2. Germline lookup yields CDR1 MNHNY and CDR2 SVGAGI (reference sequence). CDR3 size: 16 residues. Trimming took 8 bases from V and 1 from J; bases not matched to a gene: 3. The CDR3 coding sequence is TGTGCCAGCCGGACTAGCGGGGGGCAGAACACCGGGGAGCTGTTTTTT. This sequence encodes CASRTSGGQNTGELFF.

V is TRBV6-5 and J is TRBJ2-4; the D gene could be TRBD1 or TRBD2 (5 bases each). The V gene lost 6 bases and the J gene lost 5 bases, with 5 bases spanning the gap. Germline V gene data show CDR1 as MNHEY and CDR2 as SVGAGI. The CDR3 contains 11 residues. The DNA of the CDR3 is TGTGCCAGCAGGGGGGAAAACATTCAGTACTTC. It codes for CASRGENIQYF.

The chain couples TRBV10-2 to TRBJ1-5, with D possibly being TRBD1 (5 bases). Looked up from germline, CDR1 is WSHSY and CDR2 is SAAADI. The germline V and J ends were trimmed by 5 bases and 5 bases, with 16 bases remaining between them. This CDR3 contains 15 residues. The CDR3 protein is CASSRQRFGDQPQHF. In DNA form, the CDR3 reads TGCGCCAGCAGTCGACAGCGGTTTGGGGATCAGCCCCAGCATTTT.

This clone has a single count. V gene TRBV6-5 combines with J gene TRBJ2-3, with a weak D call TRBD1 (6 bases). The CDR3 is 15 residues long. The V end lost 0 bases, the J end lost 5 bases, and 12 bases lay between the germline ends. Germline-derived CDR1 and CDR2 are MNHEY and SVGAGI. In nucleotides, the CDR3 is TGTGCCAGCAGTTACTCGAATTGGGGGCTAGATACGCAGTATTTT. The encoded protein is CASSYSNWGLDTQYF.

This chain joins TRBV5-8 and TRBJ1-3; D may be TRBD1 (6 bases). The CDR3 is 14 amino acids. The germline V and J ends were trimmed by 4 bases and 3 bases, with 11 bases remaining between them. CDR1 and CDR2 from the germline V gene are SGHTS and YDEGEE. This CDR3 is CASSHRVGGNTIYF. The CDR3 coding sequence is TGTGCCAGCAGCCACAGGGTTGGTGGAAACACCATATATTTT.

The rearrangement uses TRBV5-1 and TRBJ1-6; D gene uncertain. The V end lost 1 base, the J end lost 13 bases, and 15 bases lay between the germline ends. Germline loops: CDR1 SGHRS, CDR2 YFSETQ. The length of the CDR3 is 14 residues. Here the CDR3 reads CASSLWGSEGPLHF. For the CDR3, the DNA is TGCGCCAGCAGCTTGTGGGGTTCGGAGGGCCCCCTCCACTTT.

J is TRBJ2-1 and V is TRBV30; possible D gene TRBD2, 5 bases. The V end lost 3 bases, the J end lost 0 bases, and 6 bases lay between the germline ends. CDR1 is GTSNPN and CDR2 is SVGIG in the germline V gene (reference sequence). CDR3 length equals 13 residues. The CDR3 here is CAWRRASYNEQFF. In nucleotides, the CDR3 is TGTGCCTGGAGGAGGGCCTCCTACAATGAGCAGTTCTTC.

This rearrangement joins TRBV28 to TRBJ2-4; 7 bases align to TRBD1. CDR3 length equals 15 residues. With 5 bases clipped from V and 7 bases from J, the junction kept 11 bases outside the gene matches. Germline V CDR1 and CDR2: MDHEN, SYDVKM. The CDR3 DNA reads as TGTGCCAGCAGTGGTGAGGGGGCAGCTCGGAACATTCAGTACTTC. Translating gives CASSGEGAARNIQYF.

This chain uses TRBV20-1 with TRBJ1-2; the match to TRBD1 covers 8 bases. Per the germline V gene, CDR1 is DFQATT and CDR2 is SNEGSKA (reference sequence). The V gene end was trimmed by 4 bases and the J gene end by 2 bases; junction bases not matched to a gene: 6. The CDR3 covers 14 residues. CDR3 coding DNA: TGCAGTGCTATTGAGGACAGGGACAACTATGGCTACACCTTC. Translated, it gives CSAIEDRDNYGYTF.

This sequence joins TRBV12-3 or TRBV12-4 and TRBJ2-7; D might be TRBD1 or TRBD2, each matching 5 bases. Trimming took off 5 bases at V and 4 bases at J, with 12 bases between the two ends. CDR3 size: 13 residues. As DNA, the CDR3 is TGTGCCAGCAGTCCGGGACCTGGGTACGAGCAGTACTTC. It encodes CASSPGPGYEQYF.